This is a list of T cell receptor beta chains from one sample in a study of blood T cells in healthy people across ages. TCRdb re-called the 5' RACE reads with MiXCR, one entry per CDR3 protein. The sample lists under 950,000 distinct CDR3 sequences; about a fifth were seen once. Specimen: blood. The receptors originated from a man between 65 and 85 years old in good health. CDR3s include the opening cysteine and the closing phenylalanine or tryptophan. The D gene is left open where the match is weak.

V gene	J gene	D gene	CDR3 protein
TRBV5-1	TRBJ1-2	NA	CASSSGTQPYGYTF
TRBV20-1	TRBJ2-3	TRBD1	CSARALLGTGVREGRDTQYF
TRBV20-1	TRBJ1-1	NA	CSAGDGMNTEAFF
TRBV12-3/TRBV12-4	TRBJ2-5	TRBD2	CASSLTRLAGQETQYF
TRBV2	TRBJ2-2	TRBD1	CASRAGGVTGELFF
TRBV12-3/TRBV12-4	TRBJ1-3	NA	CASTDGGSRGNTIYF
TRBV7-2	TRBJ1-1	NA	CASSLGVQMWTEAFF
TRBV20-1	TRBJ1-1	TRBD1	CSAPGGTEAFF
TRBV28	NA	TRBD1	CASSYLRTGRNEQFF
TRBV2	TRBJ2-1	NA	CASSEGTTTYNEQFF
TRBV19	TRBJ1-1	TRBD1	CASGNTGDTEAFF
TRBV3-1	TRBJ2-1	NA	CASSQDRGVHNEQFF
TRBV24-1	TRBJ2-1	NA	CATGPLGGVSYNEQFF
TRBV29-1	TRBJ2-1	TRBD1	CSVVEGANANEQFF
TRBV5-1	TRBJ1-6	NA	CASSLAGGDNSPLHF
TRBV15	TRBJ2-2	TRBD2	CATGGFTGTSEGELFF
TRBV20-1	TRBJ1-5	NA	CSARTNTGNQPQHF
TRBV20-1	TRBJ1-6	NA	CSAKDSETPLHF
TRBV30	TRBJ2-3	NA	CALTAHTDTQYF
TRBV29-1	TRBJ2-1	TRBD1	CSGSGTVSNEQFF
TRBV6-2/TRBV6-3	TRBJ1-4	NA	CASSYSTTREKLFF
TRBV19	NA	NA	CASSIVALAGEQFF